This TCR beta chain is drawn from a study of cytomegalovirus exposure and HLA in healthy donors. Primers included in the PCR were 60 Vbeta and 13 Jbeta primers. Sequencing was performed with immunoSEQ multiplex PCR; in TCRdb, only in-frame clones are kept and a portion is missing. The table includes more than 95,000 clones, about 80% detected once. Comment on this clone: Its cognate antigen is unknown.

The V end lost 7 bases, the J end lost 0 bases, and 19 bases lay between the germline ends. The germline V gene has CDR1 SNHLY and CDR2 FYNNEI. This CDR3 contains 17 residues. Notes on the study in general: The study put some 150 TCR beta chains on its list as cytomegalovirus-associated.

J is TRBJ2-4 and V is TRBV2; the D gene is possibly TRBD2 (6 bases). The sample comprised PBMCs. This TCR was sampled from a woman aged 40 to 55 in good health and CMV-seropositive. CDR3 in DNA: TGTGCCAGCACCCAGAGGGGAGGTGGACAAGCCAAAAACATTCAGTACTTC. Translated, it gives CASTQRGGGQAKNIQYF.